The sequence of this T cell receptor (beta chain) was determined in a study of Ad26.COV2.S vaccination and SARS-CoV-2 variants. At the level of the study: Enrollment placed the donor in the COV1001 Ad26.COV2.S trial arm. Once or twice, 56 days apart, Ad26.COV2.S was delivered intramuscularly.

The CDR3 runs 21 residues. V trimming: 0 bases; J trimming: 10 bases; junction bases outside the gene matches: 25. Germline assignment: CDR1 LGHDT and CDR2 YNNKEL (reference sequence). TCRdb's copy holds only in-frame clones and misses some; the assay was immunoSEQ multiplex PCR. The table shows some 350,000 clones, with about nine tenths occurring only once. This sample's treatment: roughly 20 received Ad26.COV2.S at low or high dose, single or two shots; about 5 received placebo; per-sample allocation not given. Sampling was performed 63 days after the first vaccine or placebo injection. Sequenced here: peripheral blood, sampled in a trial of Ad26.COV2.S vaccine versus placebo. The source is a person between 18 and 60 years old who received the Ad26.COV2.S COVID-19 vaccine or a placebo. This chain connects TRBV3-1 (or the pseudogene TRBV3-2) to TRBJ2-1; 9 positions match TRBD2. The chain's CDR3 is CASSQDLQGSTGGRAGGEQFF. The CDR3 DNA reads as TGTGCCAGCAGCCAAGATCTTCAGGGATCTACTGGCGGGAGGGCCGGAGGGGAGCAGTTCTTC.